The TCR beta chain under discussion was sequenced for a study of beta chain features in type 1 diabetes. Study overall: Patient and healthy donor groups were alike in age, gender and cell yields.

Sequenced material consisted of expressed TCRB transcripts (all of the isolated RNA was reverse transcribed). The table came from immunoSEQ multiplex PCR; TCRdb's copy has only in-frame clones and leaves some out. The sample has around 400,000 clones; approximately 12% are singletons. There are a few counts of this clone. Other nucleotide sequences from this sample produce the same CDR3. The CDR3 extends over 14 amino acids. Trimming at V came to 7 bases and at J to 4 bases, leaving 9 bases not matched to a gene. The V gene's germline CDR1 is MDHEN and CDR2 SYDVKM. This clonotype originated in a man younger than 35 in good health. Material: naive CD4+ T cells from blood. The V and J genes are TRBV28 and TRBJ1-1; 7 positions match TRBD1. CDR3 region: CASTLGQGGTEAFF. The CDR3 nucleotides read TGTGCCAGCACCCTGGGGCAGGGGGGCACTGAAGCTTTCTTT.